This is a list of T cell receptor beta chains from one sample in a study of CXCR3-negative and CXCR3-positive naive CD8 T cells. TCRdb processed the 5' RACE reads again and assigns one entry to each CDR3 protein, with no DNA. The table lists 35,000 to 40,000 distinct CDR3 sequences. The source material was memory CD8+ T cells from blood. These receptors were collected from a human donor in good health. Some clones in this sample may be carry-over from other donors' samples. CDR3s include the opening cysteine and the closing phenylalanine or tryptophan. Expanded clones are given a class, and other clones once, few, many or no size at all.

v_gene	abundance	j_gene	CDR3aa
TRBV2	-	TRBJ2-3	CASRATPTTDTQYF
TRBV28	-	TRBJ2-7	CASSLGAYEQYF
TRBV2	-	TRBJ2-7	CASRRDFLDIYEQYF
TRBV5-1	-	TRBJ2-2	CASSLSGELFF
TRBV14	-	TRBJ2-1	CASSQQNDNEQFF
TRBV5-6	-	TRBJ2-2	CASSLRWEANTGELFF
TRBV6-4	-	TRBJ2-1	CASSDGLAVNEQFF
TRBV6-4	-	TRBJ2-1	CASSESIAGAREQFF
TRBV20-1	medium-sized	TRBJ2-1	CSASEIAGINEQFF
TRBV20-1	-	TRBJ2-3	CSASTGPGTDTQYF
TRBV20-1	-	TRBJ2-2	CSVRRQGDTGELFF
TRBV10-3	-	TRBJ2-7	CATWTGAYEQYF
TRBV7-9	-	TRBJ2-7	CASSLVGAAYEQYF
TRBV7-3	-	TRBJ2-1	CASSLSSSGGNEQFF
TRBV7-6	-	TRBJ2-1	CASSLFASGFYNEQFF
TRBV20-1	-	TRBJ2-7	CSARPLDYGYEQYF
TRBV29-1	medium-sized	TRBJ2-7	CSVYFRDRVTYEQYF
TRBV6-4	-	TRBJ2-3	CASSADGTTDTQYF
TRBV20-1	-	TRBJ2-7	CSAREGSSYEQYF
TRBV12-3/TRBV12-4	-	TRBJ2-1	CASSTGIQSYNEQFF
TRBV20-1	-	TRBJ2-1	CSATAGEGSPYNEQFF
TRBV20-1	-	TRBJ1-1	CSVLVGNTEAFF
TRBV29-1	-	TRBJ2-2	CSILDQRGGELFF
TRBV7-8	-	TRBJ2-7	CASSPQASGLTLNYEQYF
TRBV29-1	-	TRBJ2-2	CSVDAGGYTGELFF